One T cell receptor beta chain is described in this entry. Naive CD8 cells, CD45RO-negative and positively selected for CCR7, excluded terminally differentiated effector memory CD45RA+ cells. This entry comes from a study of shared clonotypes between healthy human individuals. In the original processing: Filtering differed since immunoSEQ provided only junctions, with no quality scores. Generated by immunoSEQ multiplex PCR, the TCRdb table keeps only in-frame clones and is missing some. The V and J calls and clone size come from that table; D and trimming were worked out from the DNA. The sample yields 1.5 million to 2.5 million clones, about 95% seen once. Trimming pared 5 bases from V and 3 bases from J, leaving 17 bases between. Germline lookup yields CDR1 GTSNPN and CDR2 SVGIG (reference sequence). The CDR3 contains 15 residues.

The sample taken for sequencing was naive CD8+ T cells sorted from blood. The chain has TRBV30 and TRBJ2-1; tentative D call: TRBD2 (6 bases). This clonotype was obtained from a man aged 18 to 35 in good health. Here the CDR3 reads CAWAGFDYLYNEQFF. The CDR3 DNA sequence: TGTGCCTGGGCGGGGTTCGACTACCTCTACAATGAGCAGTTCTTC.